These 25 T cell receptor beta chains originate from one sample sequenced in a study of CD8+CD57+ T cells in acquired aplastic anemia. TCR beta VDJ and CDR3 profiling used genomic DNA as template. TCRdb used MiXCR to reprocess the reads, holding one entry per CDR3 protein. The profile shows about 110,000 distinct CDR3 sequences, 40% to 65% of them singletons. The source material was sorted CD4+, CD8+, or CD8+CD57+ T cells (not recorded which) from PBMCs. The receptors were sampled from a human donor in good health, serving as a control.

This clonotype was counted at least ten times. V is TRBV5-4 and J is TRBJ2-7; D tentatively fits TRBD1 or TRBD2 (5 bases each). Germline V gene data show CDR1 as SGHNT and CDR2 as YYREEE (reference sequence). V lost 1 base and J lost 5, with 13 bases in between. This CDR3 region has 14 residues. The CDR3 DNA sequence: TGTGCCAGCAGCTTGCAAGGCAGGGAGAACGAGCAGTACTTC. Its protein is CASSLQGRENEQYF.

This sequence joins TRBV10-3 and TRBJ1-5, with D possibly matching TRBD1 (6 bases). The CDR3 length is 13 residues. CDR1 and CDR2 (germline): ENHRY, SYGVKD. The V end lost 8 bases, the J end lost 4 bases, and 12 bases lay between the germline ends. The CDR3 bases are TGTGCCATCGGAGACAGGCCTAATCAGCCCCAGCATTTT. Residues: CAIGDRPNQPQHF.

There are many counts of this clonotype. The chain couples TRBV2 to TRBJ2-5; 15 nucleotides align to TRBD2. The junction had 5 bases not matched to a gene; V was cut back by 5 bases and J by 1 base. The CDR3 is made up of 17 amino acids. Looked up from germline, CDR1 is SNHLY and CDR2 is FYNNEI. Here the CDR3 reads CASSNGLAGGPQETQYF. In DNA, the CDR3 is TGTGCCAGCAGTAATGGACTAGCGGGGGGGCCCCAAGAGACCCAGTACTTC.

The chain recombines TRBV2 with TRBJ1-1, with no clear D. Germline CDR1 reads SNHLY; CDR2 reads FYNNEI. This CDR3 is 14 amino acids long. V was cut by 4 bases and J by 0 bases, with 9 bases left in between. The CDR3 sequence is CASSVEVMNTEAFF. The CDR3 region has the DNA TGTGCCAGCAGTGTCGAGGTCATGAACACTGAAGCTTTCTTT.

The chain carries TRBV20-1 and TRBJ1-5; D gene unclear. CDR1 DFQATT and CDR2 SNEGSKA come from the germline V gene (reference sequence). The CDR3 contains 16 residues. V lost 3 bases and J lost 0, with 15 bases in between. CDR3 residues: CSARTPGVYSNQPQHF. For the CDR3, the DNA is TGCAGTGCTAGGACCCCGGGAGTATATAGCAATCAGCCCCAGCATTTT.

In this sample, this clonotype turned up once. The CDR3 does not end in the conserved phenylalanine or tryptophan, so this is likely a read error. The V gene is TRBV7-9, the J gene TRBJ1-2, with D perhaps TRBD1 (5 bases). Germline lookup yields CDR1 SEHNR and CDR2 FQNEAQ (reference sequence). Trimming took off 7 bases at V and 7 bases at J, with 13 bases between the two ends. The length of the CDR3 is 12 residues. DNA for the CDR3: TGTGCCAGCACCTACGGGGGTTTTGGCTACACCCTC. This codes for CASTYGGFGYTL.

Many counts were recorded for this clonotype. The CDR3: CASSPSGGEIYNEQFF. CDR3 nucleotides: TGTGCCAGTAGCCCCAGCGGGGGGGAAATTTACAATGAGCAGTTCTTC. The chain carries TRBV19 and TRBJ2-1; 10 positions agree with TRBD2. Germline trimming cut 6 bases from V and 4 bases from J; bases unmatched to any gene: 9. This CDR3 has 16 amino acids. The germline gives CDR1 LNHDA, CDR2 SQIVND (reference sequence).

The genes are TRBV15 and TRBJ2-7; D gene ambiguous. CDR1 and CDR2 (germline): LNHNV, YYDKDF (reference sequence). Trimming took 0 bases from V and 3 from J, leaving 6 bases between them. CDR3 length: 13 amino acids. The chain's CDR3 is CATSRDSGYEQYF. The CDR3 DNA sequence: TGTGCCACCAGCAGAGATAGTGGCTACGAGCAGTACTTC.

This clonotype has only a few counts. The chain uses TRBV10-3 and TRBJ2-7; the D gene is possibly TRBD1 (6 bases). V was pared by 5 bases and J by 1 base, with 6 bases between. Germline assignment: CDR1 ENHRY and CDR2 SYGVKD. This CDR3 contains 12 residues. The CDR3 spells CAISQGSYEQYF. The CDR3 DNA is TGTGCCATCAGTCAGGGGTCCTACGAGCAGTACTTC.

This clonotype was detected only once. The V call is TRBV9, the J call TRBJ1-1; 8 positions agree with TRBD1. CDR3 size: 14 residues. Trimming took 3 bases from V and 7 from J; bases not matched to a gene: 8. Per germline, CDR1 SGDLS and CDR2 YYNGEE. CDR3 nucleotides: TGTGCCAGCAGCGCAAAACAGGGGGGTGTTGAAGCTTTCTTT. Protein: CASSAKQGGVEAFF.

This clonotype was counted once. This chain uses TRBV11-2 with TRBJ1-6; D uncertain. CDR1 is SGHAT and CDR2 is FQNNGV in the germline V gene. V lost 2 bases and J lost 1, with 9 bases in between. The CDR3 runs 16 residues. CDR3 coding DNA: TGTGCCAGCAGCTTATTACTGACGTCCTATAATTCACCCCTCCACTTT. Amino acids: CASSLLLTSYNSPLHF.

The DNA for the CDR3 is TGTGCCAGCAGCGAGGCAATCCACTATGGCTACACCTTC. This sequence encodes CASSEAIHYGYTF. This chain links TRBV7-9 with TRBJ1-2; D unresolved. The CDR3 has 13 residues. Trimming cost V 5 bases and J 3 bases, with 10 bases left between them. CDR1 and CDR2 (germline): SEHNR, FQNEAQ (reference sequence).

As for this clonotype: The CDR3 does not close with the conserved phenylalanine or tryptophan, likely indicating a read error. The limits of the CDR3 on the DNA are not certain, so only TCRdb's listed CDR3 is given. The chain has TRBV2 and TRBJ2-1; the D segment call TRBD1 is taken from the table without a DNA check. Per germline, CDR1 SNHLY and CDR2 FYNNEI. The CDR3 contains 13 residues when both ends are counted. CDR3 residues: CASRGDSYNERFL.

The V call is TRBV2, the J call TRBJ2-3, with 7 bases lining up with TRBD1. This CDR3 spans 14 amino acids. CDR1 and CDR2 (germline): SNHLY, FYNNEI. V shed 3 bases and J 2 bases; nucleotides not matched to a gene: 2. CDR3 in amino acids: CASSDGTVTDTQYF. As DNA, the CDR3 is TGTGCCAGCAGTGATGGGACAGTCACAGATACGCAGTATTTT. Full variable domain (rest looked up from reference TRBV2 and TRBJ2-3): EPEVTQTPSHQVTQMGQEVILRCVPISNHLYFYWYRQILGQKVEFLVSFYNNEISEKSEIFDDQFSVERPDGSNFTLKIRSTKLEDSAMYFCASSDGTVTDTQYFGPGTRLTVL.

Details on this clonotype: Germline is not matched at one junction end, which may reflect a read error. The chain combines TRBV5-1 with TRBJ2-1; 14 bases agree with TRBD2. Germline loops: CDR1 SGHRS, CDR2 YFSETQ. This CDR3 contains 15 residues. The CDR3 region is CASSAGLAGANGQFF. In DNA form, the CDR3 reads TGCGCCAGCAGCGCGGGACTAGCGGGAGCCAATGGGCAGTTCTTC.

This clonotype was seen repeatedly, ten times or more. The chain recombines TRBV10-1 with TRBJ1-2, with 10 bases that match TRBD1. Germline V gives CDR1 WNHNN, CDR2 SYGVQD (reference sequence). CDR3 length equals 14 residues. After removal of 6 bases from V and 7 bases from J, the junction contained 8 bases not matched to a gene. CDR3 residues: CASRGGDRGGGYTF. The CDR3 DNA reads TGCGCCAGCAGGGGCGGGGACAGGGGAGGTGGCTACACCTTC.

The rearrangement joins TRBV15 to TRBJ2-7; D is unclear. Trimming shortened V by 3 bases and J by 2 bases, and 8 bases separated the two germline ends. The CDR3 runs 13 residues. Germline loops: CDR1 LNHNV, CDR2 YYDKDF (reference sequence). CDR3 DNA: TGTGCCACCAGCAGTAACCACCCCTACGAGCAGTACTTC. Its translation is CATSSNHPYEQYF.

The chain recombines TRBV15 with TRBJ2-1, with 7 nucleotides matching TRBD1. The junction had 7 bases not matched to a gene; V was cut back by 3 bases and J by 5 bases. The CDR3 has 15 amino acids. Germline loops: CDR1 LNHNV, CDR2 YYDKDF (reference sequence). The DNA for the CDR3 is TGTGCCACCAGCAGGGGCCAGGGGGTCCACAATGAGCAGTTCTTC. This codes for CATSRGQGVHNEQFF.

Worth noting for this clonotype: This may stem from a read error, because a much larger clone lies one nucleotide away. It is likely a read error, because the conserved phenylalanine at the end of the CDR3 is missing. The chain recombines TRBV6-5 with TRBJ1-1, with D uncertain. Germline V lookup: CDR1 MNHEY, CDR2 SVGAGI. Trimming took off 4 bases at V and 2 bases at J, with 11 bases between the two ends. This CDR3 is built from 14 residues. This chain's CDR3 is CASSSRTANTEAFI. The CDR3, as DNA: TGTGCCAGCAGTTCCAGGACGGCCAACACTGAAGCTTTCATT.

Written as DNA, the CDR3 is TGTGCCACCAGCGGGGGGGGTACCGGGGAGCTGTTTTTT. Protein sequence: CATSGGGTGELFF. The chain uses TRBV15 and TRBJ2-2; 7 bases map to TRBD2. The CDR3 is made up of 13 amino acids. CDR1 LNHNV and CDR2 YYDKDF come from the germline V gene (reference sequence). The V gene end was trimmed by 5 bases and the J gene end by 5 bases; junction bases not matched to a gene: 2.

Worth noting for this clonotype: No conserved phenylalanine or tryptophan ends this CDR3, so it is likely a read error. The limits of the CDR3 on the DNA are not certain, so only TCRdb's listed CDR3 is given. V usage is TRBV25-1 and J usage is TRBJ1-6; the D call of TRBD1 is as the table states it, not checked on the DNA. CDR1 and CDR2 (germline): MGHDK, SYGVNS. The CDR3 numbers 10 amino acids, ends counted. CDR3 amino acids: CASSGGAGGL.

CDR3 residues: CASSAGTESYEQYF. The CDR3 nucleotides are TGTGCCAGCAGTGCGGGGACAGAGTCCTACGAGCAGTACTTC. This chain links TRBV2 with TRBJ2-7, with 7 bases lining up with TRBD1. V shed 4 bases, J shed 1 base, and the junction held 4 bases outside the gene matches. The CDR3 consists of 14 residues. Germline V gene lookup returns CDR1 SNHLY and CDR2 FYNNEI.

Worth noting for this clonotype: This could be a read error, since a much larger clone is one nucleotide away. This chain links TRBV9 with TRBJ1-3; the D is unclear. CDR3 size: 14 residues. Germline CDR1 reads SGDLS; CDR2 reads YYNGEE. The CDR3 loop reads CASSVGGSVNTIYF. The CDR3 region has the DNA TGTGCCAGCAGCGTAGGGGGTTCTGTAAACACCATATATTTT.

This chain joins TRBV11-1 and TRBJ2-1; D is uncertain. The germline V gene has CDR1 SGHAT and CDR2 FQDESV (reference sequence). Trimming took off 5 bases at V and 2 bases at J, with 13 bases between the two ends. CDR3 size: 15 residues. The CDR3 region has the DNA TGTGCCAGCAGCCCCAGCACATCCCCCTACAATGAGCAGTTCTTC. Its protein is CASSPSTSPYNEQFF.

This clonotype was counted ten times or more. This chain uses TRBV7-2 with TRBJ1-1; D is unclear. CDR3 length equals 14 residues. Trimming removed 1 base at V and 4 bases at J, with 10 bases between. Germline CDR1 and CDR2: SGHTA and FQGNSA. The CDR3 nucleotides read TGTGCCAGCAGCTTAGAAGGCAGAGCCACTGAAGCTTTCTTT. Translation: CASSLEGRATEAFF.